The 22 T cell receptor delta chains reported below all come from one sample, sequenced in a study of gamma-delta T cells after stem cell transplantation. TCRdb reanalysed the RT-PCR reads with CATT. The table shows some 10,000 delta-chain clones, with around 1.4% occurring only once. The material sequenced was gamma-delta T cells. These receptors originate from a human donor. It is not recorded whose cells these are; they may come from a transplant donor.

This clone was seen repeatedly, ten times or more. This likely came from a read error, as a far larger clone is one base away. This chain uses TRDV2 with TRDJ1, with 12 bases identical to TRDD3. The CDR3 is 19 amino acids. CDR1 and CDR2 (germline): GEAIGNYY, EKD. The CDR3 nucleotides read TGTGCCTGTGACCTACTGGGGGATACAAGGCCAGGTGTGGCCGATAAACCCATCTTT. Protein sequence: CACDLLGDTRPGVADKPIF.

This clone is categorized as medium-sized. This specimen includes other DNA sequences encoding the same CDR3. This chain connects TRDV2 to TRDJ1, with 13 bases matching TRDD3. Germline CDR1 reads GEAIGNYY; CDR2 reads EKD. Trimming cost V 0 bases and J 0 bases; bases outside gene matches: 6. The CDR3 loop spans 18 amino acids. For the CDR3, the DNA is TGTGCCTGTGACACCGTACTGGGGGATACGGAGTACACCGATAAACTCATCTTT. It is translated as CACDTVLGDTEYTDKLIF.

This chain links TRDV2 with TRDJ1; 13 nucleotides line up with TRDD3. In germline, CDR1 is GEAIGNYY, CDR2 EKD. V gave up 3 bases and J gave up 4 bases; unmatched junction bases: 10. The CDR3 loop spans 17 amino acids. The CDR3: CACDLLGDTQTNDKLIF. The DNA of the CDR3 is TGTGCCTGTGACCTACTGGGGGATACGCAAACGAACGATAAACTCATCTTT.

This clone was seen more than once but under ten times. A much larger clone lies one base from this, so it may be a read error. The chain has TRDV2 and TRDJ1; 8 nucleotides line up with TRDD3. The CDR3 runs 23 residues. CDR1 and CDR2 from the germline V gene are GEAIGNYY and EKD. The CDR3 DNA reads TGTGCCTGTGGCACCGTGGCGCCAAACCCGCTTTCTGGGGGACCCATGTACACCGATAAACTCATCTTT. Translated, it gives CACGTVAPNPLSGGPMYTDKLIF.

About this clone itself: The TCRdb protein, from a much larger clone, departs from this DNA's translation at residue 4, likely by read error; the protein shown derives from the DNA. Distinct nucleotide sequences in the sample also encode this CDR3. This chain links TRDV2 with TRDJ1; 12 bases match TRDD3. CDR1 and CDR2 from the germline V gene are GEAIGNYY and EKD. This CDR3 contains 18 residues. This CDR3 reads CACGTVPTGGYSTDKLIF. The CDR3, as DNA: TGTGCCTGTGGCACCGTCCCAACTGGGGGATACTCTACCGATAAACTCATCTTT.

In this sample, this clone turned up many times. Other DNA sequences of this sample code for an identical CDR3. The CDR3, as DNA: TGTGCCTGTGACCCCCTGGGGGATACTCGGTACACCGATAAACTCATCTTT. Encoded protein: CACDPLGDTRYTDKLIF. This chain uses TRDV2 with TRDJ1, with 11 bases that match TRDD3. This CDR3 has 17 amino acids. Germline V gene lookup returns CDR1 GEAIGNYY and CDR2 EKD. V lost 3 bases to trimming and J lost 0 bases; unmatched junction nucleotides: 8.

This clone was recorded a few times. The genes are TRDV2 and TRDJ1; TRDD3 matches 8 bases. Germline CDR1 GEAIGNYY, CDR2 EKD. Trimming took 3 bases from V and 4 from J; bases not matched to a gene: 9. CDR3 length: 15 residues. CDR3 loop: CACDPLGGRLDKLIF. The CDR3 nucleotides are TGTGCCTGTGACCCACTGGGGGGCCGCCTCGATAAACTCATCTTT.

This clone has ten or more counts. The chain joins TRDV2 to TRDJ1, with TRDD3 identical over 13 bases. This CDR3 is built from 19 residues. V shed 0 bases and J 0 bases; nucleotides not matched to a gene: 9. The germline CDR1 and CDR2 sequences are GEAIGNYY and EKD. The CDR3 sequence is CACDTLLLGDTRDTDKLIF. In nucleotides, the CDR3 is TGTGCCTGTGACACCCTCTTACTGGGGGATACGCGGGACACCGATAAACTCATCTTT.

This clone counts as medium-sized. The chain employs TRDV2 and TRDJ1, with TRDD3 matching 7 bases. This CDR3 comprises 15 residues. Germline V CDR1 and CDR2: GEAIGNYY, EKD. The V gene end was trimmed by 0 bases and the J gene end by 2 bases; junction bases not matched to a gene: 5. For the CDR3, the DNA is TGTGCCTGTGACACCCTACTGGGGTGGACCGATAAACTCATCTTT. Protein sequence: CACDTLLGWTDKLIF.

This clone was counted at least ten times. A read error may explain this, as a much larger clone is one base away. The same CDR3 arises from other DNA sequences in this sample as well. The chain uses TRDV2 and TRDJ1; possible D gene TRDD3, 5 bases. Germline assignment: CDR1 GEAIGNYY and CDR2 EKD. This CDR3 is 15 amino acids long. This CDR3 is CACLPLADNTDKLIF. Here the CDR3 DNA reads TGCGCCTGTCTACCACTCGCGGATAACACCGATAAACTCATCTTT.

A note on this clone: A single base is all that separates this from a far larger clone, so a read error is likely. The sample holds other DNA sequences that translate to the same CDR3. The chain employs TRDV2 and TRDJ1; 9 bases are a match to TRDD3. Germline CDR1 reads GEAIGNYY; CDR2 reads EKD. The CDR3 loop spans 17 amino acids. The CDR3 loop is CACDLLLAGGYTDKLIF. In DNA form, the CDR3 reads TGCGCCTGTGATCTTCTACTGGCTGGGGGATACACCGATAAACTCATCTTT.

This clone was observed a handful of times. The mismatch at residue 11 between this DNA's translation and the TCRdb protein of a much larger clone likely reflects a read error; the protein shown is translated from the DNA. The rearrangement links TRDV2 to TRDJ1; TRDD2 is a possible D gene (5 bases). With 0 bases removed from V and 1 base from J, the gap between germline ends came to 17 bases. Per the germline V gene, CDR1 is GEAIGNYY and CDR2 is EKD. There are 17 residues in the CDR3. This chain's CDR3 is CACDTVQSASSTDKLIF. CDR3 DNA: TGTGCCTGTGACACCGTACAGTCCGCTTCCAGCACCGATAAACTCATCTTT.

The rearrangement joins TRDV2 to TRDJ1; TRDD3 agrees at 11 bases. The germline gives CDR1 GEAIGNYY, CDR2 EKD. The V and J ends lost 1 base and 1 base, in that order; junction bases with no gene match: 19. This CDR3 is built from 21 residues. This CDR3 is CACDTITPSFHLGDTTDKLIF. In nucleotides, the CDR3 is TGTGCCTGTGACACAATCACCCCCTCATTTCATCTGGGGGATACCACCGATAAACTCATCTTT.

A word on this clone: Germline is not matched at one junction end, which may reflect a read error. V and J are TRDV2 and TRDJ1; the match to TRDD3 covers 7 bases. The CDR3 spans 20 residues. CDR1 and CDR2 (germline): GEAIGNYY, EKD. CDR3 nucleotides: TGTGCCTGTGACACCGTGTTGGCTGGGGGCCAGTCCTCGTACACCGACAAACTCACCTTT. Its translation: CACDTVLAGGQSSYTDKLTF.

About this clone itself: A clone one base away is much larger, so this may be a read error. The same CDR3 also results from other DNA sequences found in this sample. The rearrangement links TRDV2 to TRDJ3; 12 bases match TRDD3. J lost 1 base, V lost 0 bases, and 12 bases had no gene match. The CDR3 extends over 22 amino acids. CDR1 is GEAIGNYY and CDR2 is EKD in the germline V gene. As DNA, the CDR3 is TGTGCCTGTGACACCGGACATTTACTGGGGGATACTAGATCCTGGGACACCCGACAGATGTTTTTC. This sequence encodes CACDTGHLLGDTRSWDTRQMFF.

This clone was recorded a few times. The protein recorded in TCRdb matches a much larger clone and deviates from this DNA's translation at residue 14, suggesting a read error; the protein here is obtained by translating the DNA. The V call is TRDV2, the J call TRDJ1; 11 positions agree with TRDD3. Trimming took 0 bases from V and 6 from J; bases not matched to a gene: 14. Germline CDR1 GEAIGNYY, CDR2 EKD. CDR3 length: 18 amino acids. CDR3 amino acids: CACDTVMGDTRRTNKLIF. The CDR3 DNA sequence: TGTGCCTGTGACACCGTGATGGGGGATACGCGAAGGACCAATAAACTCATCTTT.

This clone was counted only a few times. TCRdb attributes to this sequence the protein of a much larger clone, which differs from the DNA translation at residue 4; a read error is likely, and the protein displayed is translated from the DNA. V gene TRDV2 combines with J gene TRDJ1; weak D call: TRDD3 (5 bases). This CDR3 is 16 amino acids long. Germline V gene sequence: CDR1 GEAIGNYY, CDR2 EKD. The CDR3 DNA is TGTGCCTGTGGCACCTTGGGGCCTATTTTAACCGATAAACTCATCTTT. Amino acid sequence: CACGTLGPILTDKLIF.

This clone is labeled as medium-sized. The sample has other DNA sequences that encode this CDR3 too. The chain recombines TRDV2 with TRDJ1; 8 bases align to TRDD3. CDR3 length: 18 amino acids. The germline V gene has CDR1 GEAIGNYY and CDR2 EKD. After removal of 0 bases from V and 2 bases from J, the junction contained 13 bases not matched to a gene. The CDR3 is CACDTLHTGGASTDKLIF. The CDR3 coding sequence is TGTGCCTGTGACACCCTTCATACTGGGGGGGCGTCGACCGATAAACTCATCTTT.

For this clone: The TCRdb protein, from a much larger clone, departs from this DNA's translation at residue 12, likely by read error; the protein shown derives from the DNA. The chain is built from TRDV2 and TRDJ1; 12 nucleotides match TRDD3. J was trimmed by 3 bases and V by 4 bases; bases with no gene match: 11. In germline, CDR1 is GEAIGNYY, CDR2 EKD. The CDR3 runs 17 residues. The CDR3 nucleotides are TGTGCCTGTGATCCCTTACTGGGGGATACTGGGCCCGATAAACTCATCTTT. The encoded protein is CACDPLLGDTGPDKLIF.

This clone has a handful of counts. This DNA's translation and the protein TCRdb lists, from a much larger clone, do not match at residue 15, likely due to a read error; the protein shown is translated from the DNA. This chain uses TRDV2 with TRDJ1; 7 nucleotides match TRDD3. The germline V gene has CDR1 GEAIGNYY and CDR2 EKD. The CDR3 runs 17 residues. The DNA of the CDR3 is TGTGCCTGTGACAAGCTGGGGGCCAAGGGGGACACCGATAAACCCATCTTT. Protein product: CACDKLGAKGDTDKPIF.

There are a few counts of this clone. TCRdb's protein, taken from a much larger clone, differs from this DNA's translation at residue 6, likely owing to a read error; the protein displayed comes from the DNA. This rearrangement joins TRDV2 to TRDJ1, with 7 nucleotides matching TRDD3. The CDR3 is 14 residues long. Germline V gene sequence: CDR1 GEAIGNYY, CDR2 EKD. V trimming: 2 bases; J trimming: 3 bases; junction bases outside the gene matches: 5. DNA for the CDR3: TGTGCCTGTGACAATCCGGGGGATTCCGATAAACTCATCTTT. It codes for CACDNPGDSDKLIF.

In this sample, this clone turned up a few times. A much more abundant neighbour one base away suggests this may be a read error. This sample includes further DNA sequences coding for the same CDR3. The gene calls are TRDV2 and TRDJ1; TRDD3 is a possible D gene (5 bases). From germline, CDR1 is GEAIGNYY and CDR2 EKD. The CDR3 is 15 amino acids. V shed 7 bases and J shed 0 bases, with 17 bases lying between them. This CDR3 reads CACDAWGPYTDKLIF. CDR3 sequence (DNA): TGTGCCTGCGACGCGTGGGGTCCGTACACCGATAAACTCATCTTT.